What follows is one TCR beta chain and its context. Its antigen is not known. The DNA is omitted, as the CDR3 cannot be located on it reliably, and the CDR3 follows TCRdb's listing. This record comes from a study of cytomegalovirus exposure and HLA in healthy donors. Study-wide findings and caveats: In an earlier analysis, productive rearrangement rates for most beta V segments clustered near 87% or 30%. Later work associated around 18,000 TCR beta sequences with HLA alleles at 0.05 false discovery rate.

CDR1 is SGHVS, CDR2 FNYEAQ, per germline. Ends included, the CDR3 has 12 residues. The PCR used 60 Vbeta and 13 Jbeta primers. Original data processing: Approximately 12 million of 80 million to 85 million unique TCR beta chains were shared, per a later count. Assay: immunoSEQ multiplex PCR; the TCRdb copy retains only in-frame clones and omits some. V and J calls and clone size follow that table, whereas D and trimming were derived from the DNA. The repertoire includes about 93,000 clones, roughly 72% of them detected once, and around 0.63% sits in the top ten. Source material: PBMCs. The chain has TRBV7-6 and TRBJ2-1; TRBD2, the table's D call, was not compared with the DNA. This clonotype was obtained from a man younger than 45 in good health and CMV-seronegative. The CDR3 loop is CASSFAGGSKFF.